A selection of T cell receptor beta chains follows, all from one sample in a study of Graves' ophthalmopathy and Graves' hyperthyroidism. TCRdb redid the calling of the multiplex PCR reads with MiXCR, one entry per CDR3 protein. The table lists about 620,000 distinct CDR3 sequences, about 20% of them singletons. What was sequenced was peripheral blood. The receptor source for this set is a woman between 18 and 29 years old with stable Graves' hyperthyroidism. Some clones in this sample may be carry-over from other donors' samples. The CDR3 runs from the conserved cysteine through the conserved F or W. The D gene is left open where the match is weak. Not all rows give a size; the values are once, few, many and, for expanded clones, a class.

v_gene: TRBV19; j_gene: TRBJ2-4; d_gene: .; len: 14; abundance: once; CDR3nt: TGTGCCAGTACGCGAGGCACAGACAAAAACATTCAGTACTTC; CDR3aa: CASTRGTDKNIQYF
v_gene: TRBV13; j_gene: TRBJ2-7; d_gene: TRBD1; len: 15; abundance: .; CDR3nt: TGTGCCAGCAGCTTCTGGGGACAGGGGGCCTACGAGCAGTACTTC; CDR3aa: CASSFWGQGAYEQYF
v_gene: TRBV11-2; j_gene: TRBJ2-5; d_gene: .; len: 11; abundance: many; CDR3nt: TGTGCCAGCAGCGCTCTAGGGGCCCAGTACTTC; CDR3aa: CASSALGAQYF
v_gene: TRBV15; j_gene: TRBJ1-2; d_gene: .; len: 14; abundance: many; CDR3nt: TGTGCCACCAGCATCAGCCATGACGTCTATGGCTACACCTTC; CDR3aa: CATSISHDVYGYTF
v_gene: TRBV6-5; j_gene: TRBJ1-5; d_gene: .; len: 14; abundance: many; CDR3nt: TGTGCCAGCAGCGCCATGGGGAGCAATCAGCCCCAGCATTTT; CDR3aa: CASSAMGSNQPQHF
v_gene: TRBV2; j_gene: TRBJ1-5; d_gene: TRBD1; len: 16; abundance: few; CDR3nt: TGTGCCAGCAGTGAAGTCCGAGGGGCAGGGGGTCAGCCCCAGCATTTT; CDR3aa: CASSEVRGAGGQPQHF
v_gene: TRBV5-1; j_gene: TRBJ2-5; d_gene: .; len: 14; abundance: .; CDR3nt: TGCGCCAGCAGCAGGGACAACCTGCAAGAGACCCAGTACTTC; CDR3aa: CASSRDNLQETQYF
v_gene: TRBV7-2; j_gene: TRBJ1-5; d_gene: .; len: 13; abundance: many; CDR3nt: TGTGCCAGCAGCTCTATTAGCAATCAGCCCCAGCATTTT; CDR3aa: CASSSISNQPQHF
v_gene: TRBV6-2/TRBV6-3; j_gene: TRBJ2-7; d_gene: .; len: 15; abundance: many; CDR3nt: TGTGCCAGCAGGATTGAGAGGCTAGCTGATTACGAGCAGTACTTC; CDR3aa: CASRIERLADYEQYF
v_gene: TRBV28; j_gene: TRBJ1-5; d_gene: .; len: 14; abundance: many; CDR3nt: TGTGCCAGCAGTTTAGGTCAGTTTGGTCAGCCCCAGCATTTT; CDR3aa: CASSLGQFGQPQHF
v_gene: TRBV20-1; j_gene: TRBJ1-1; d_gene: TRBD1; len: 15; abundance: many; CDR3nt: TGCAGTGCTAGAGGGACCGGGACAGCAAACACTGAAGCTTTCTTT; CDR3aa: CSARGTGTANTEAFF
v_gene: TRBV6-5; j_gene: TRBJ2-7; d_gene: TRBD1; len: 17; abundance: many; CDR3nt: TGTGCCAGCAGTTACTCGATCTCGGGACAGGGCTCTGGAGAGCAGTACTTC; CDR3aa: CASSYSISGQGSGEQYF
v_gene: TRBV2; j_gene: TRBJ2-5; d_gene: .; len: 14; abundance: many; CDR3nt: TGTGCCAGCAGTGATCAGGGTGGAGGGGAGACCCAGTACTTC; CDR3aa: CASSDQGGGETQYF
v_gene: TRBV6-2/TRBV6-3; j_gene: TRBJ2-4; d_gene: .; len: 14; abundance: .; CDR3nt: TGTGCCAGCAGTCAGACATTGAGCAAAAACATTAAGTACTTC; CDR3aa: CASSQTLSKNIKYF
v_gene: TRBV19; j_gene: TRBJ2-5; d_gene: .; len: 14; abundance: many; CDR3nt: TGTGCCAGTACATCGGGGGCTGCCCAAGAGACCCAGTACTTC; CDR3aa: CASTSGAAQETQYF
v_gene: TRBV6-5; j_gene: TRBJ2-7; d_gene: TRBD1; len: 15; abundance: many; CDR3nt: TGTGCCAGCAGTTACTCTTGGGACAGGGGATACGAGCAGTACTTC; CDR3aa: CASSYSWDRGYEQYF
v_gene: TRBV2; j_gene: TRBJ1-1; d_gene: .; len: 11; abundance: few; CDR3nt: TGTGCCAGCAGTGGGCTGGTTGAAGCTTTCTTT; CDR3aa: CASSGLVEAFF
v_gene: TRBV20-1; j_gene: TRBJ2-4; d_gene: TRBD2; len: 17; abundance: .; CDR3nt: TGCAGTGCTAGTCCTAGCGGGGGCACCTTAGCCAAAAACATTAAGTACTTC; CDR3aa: CSASPSGGTLAKNIKYF
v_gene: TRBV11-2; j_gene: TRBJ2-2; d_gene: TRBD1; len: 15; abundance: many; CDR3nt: TGTGCCAGCAGCTGGCCCGGGACAGACACCGGGGAGCTGTTTTTT; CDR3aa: CASSWPGTDTGELFF
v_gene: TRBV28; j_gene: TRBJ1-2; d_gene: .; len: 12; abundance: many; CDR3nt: TGTGCCAGCAGTTTATCCCCGAATGGCTACACCTTC; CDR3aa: CASSLSPNGYTF
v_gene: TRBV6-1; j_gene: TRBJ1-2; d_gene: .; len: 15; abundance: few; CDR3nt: TGTGCCAGCAAGTCAGGGCAGGGGAGGTCCTATGGCTACACCTTC; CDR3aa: CASKSGQGRSYGYTF
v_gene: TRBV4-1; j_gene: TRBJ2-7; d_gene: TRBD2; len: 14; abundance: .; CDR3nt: TGCGCCAGCAGCCAGGGGGAGGGTAGTGAAGAGCAGTACTTC; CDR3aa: CASSQGEGSEEQYF
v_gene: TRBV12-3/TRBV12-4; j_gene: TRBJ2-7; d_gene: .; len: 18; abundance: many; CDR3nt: TGTGCCAGCAGTTCCGGCAGGGGGCCCGGCACTAGCGGGTTTATGCAGTACTTC; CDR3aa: CASSSGRGPGTSGFMQYF
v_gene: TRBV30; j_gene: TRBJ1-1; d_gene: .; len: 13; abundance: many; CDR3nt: TGTGCCTGGAGTGTAGGGGGGAACACTGAAGCTTTCTTT; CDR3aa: CAWSVGGNTEAFF
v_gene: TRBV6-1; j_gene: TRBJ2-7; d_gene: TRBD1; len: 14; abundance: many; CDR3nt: TGTGCCAGCAGGTCGACAGGGAATCTCGACGAGCAGTACTTC; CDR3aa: CASRSTGNLDEQYF
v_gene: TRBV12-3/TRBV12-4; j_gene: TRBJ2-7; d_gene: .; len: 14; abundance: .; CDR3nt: TGTGCCAGCAGCGATGGAGACAGGATGAACGAGCAGTACTTC; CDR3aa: CASSDGDRMNEQYF
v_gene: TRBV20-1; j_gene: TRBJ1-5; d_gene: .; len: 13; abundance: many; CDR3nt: TGCAGTGCTGGGAGGGGTGCGGATCAGCCCCAGCATTTT; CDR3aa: CSAGRGADQPQHF
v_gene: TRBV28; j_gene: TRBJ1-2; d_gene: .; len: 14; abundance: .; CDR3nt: TGTGCCAGCAGTTTAAGTGTACGGGGGGCGGGCTACACCTTC; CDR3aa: CASSLSVRGAGYTF
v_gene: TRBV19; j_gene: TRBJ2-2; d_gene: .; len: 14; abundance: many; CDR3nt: TGTGCCACCCGAACAGAGGTCCCCACCGGGGAGCTGTTTTTT; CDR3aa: CATRTEVPTGELFF
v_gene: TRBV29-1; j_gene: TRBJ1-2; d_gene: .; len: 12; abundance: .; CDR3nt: TGCAGCGTTGAAGCAGGACACGGGGGCTACACCTTC; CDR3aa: CSVEAGHGGYTF
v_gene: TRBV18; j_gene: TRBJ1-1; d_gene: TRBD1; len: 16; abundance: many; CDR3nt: TGTGCCAGCTCAGTCGCGATAACAGGGGTGAACACTGAAGCTTTCTTT; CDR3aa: CASSVAITGVNTEAFF
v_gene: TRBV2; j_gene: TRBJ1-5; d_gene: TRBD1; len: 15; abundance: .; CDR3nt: TGTGCCAGCAAGGGACAGGGGGCAAGAAATCAGCCCCAGCATTTT; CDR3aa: CASKGQGARNQPQHF
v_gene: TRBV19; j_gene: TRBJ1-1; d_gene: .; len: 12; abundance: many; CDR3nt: TGTGCCAGTAGTTCCACCTGGACTGAAGCTTTCTTT; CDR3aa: CASSSTWTEAFF
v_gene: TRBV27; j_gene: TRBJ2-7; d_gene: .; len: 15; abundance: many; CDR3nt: TGTGCCAGCAGTTTGGGAGGTACAGGCCCCTACGAGCAGTACTTC; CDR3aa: CASSLGGTGPYEQYF
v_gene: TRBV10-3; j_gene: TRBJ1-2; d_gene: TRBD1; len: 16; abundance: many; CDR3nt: TGTGCCATCAGTGACCCGGGACAGGGGCCGTCCTATGGCTACACCTTC; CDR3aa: CAISDPGQGPSYGYTF
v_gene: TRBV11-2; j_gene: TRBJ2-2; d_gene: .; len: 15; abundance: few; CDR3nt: TGTGCCAGCAGTCCTTCGGCGGCGAACACCGGGGAGCTGTTTTTT; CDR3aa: CASSPSAANTGELFF
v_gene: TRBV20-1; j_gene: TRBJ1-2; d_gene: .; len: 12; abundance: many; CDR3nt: TGCAGGCGGGCCTCGGGGGACTATGGCTACACCTTC; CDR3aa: CRRASGDYGYTF
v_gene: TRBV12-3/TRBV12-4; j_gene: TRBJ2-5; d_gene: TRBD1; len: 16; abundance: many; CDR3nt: TGTGCCAGCAGTTTCCTTATAGGGACAGGGGGTGAGACCCAGTACTTC; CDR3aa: CASSFLIGTGGETQYF
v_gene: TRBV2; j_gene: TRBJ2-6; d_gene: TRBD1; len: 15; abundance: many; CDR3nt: TGTGCCAAAGGGACAGGATCTCTCCGGGCCAACGTCCTGACTTTC; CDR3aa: CAKGTGSLRANVLTF
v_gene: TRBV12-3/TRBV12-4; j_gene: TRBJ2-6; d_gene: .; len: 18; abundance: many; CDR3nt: TGTGCCAGCAGTTTAGGCAGGGTGACCGTCTCTGGGGCCAACGTCCTGACTTTC; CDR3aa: CASSLGRVTVSGANVLTF
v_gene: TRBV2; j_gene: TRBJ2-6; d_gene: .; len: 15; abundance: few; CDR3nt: TGTGCCAGCAGTGAAGTAAGCTCTGGGGCCAACGTCCTGACTTTC; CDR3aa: CASSEVSSGANVLTF
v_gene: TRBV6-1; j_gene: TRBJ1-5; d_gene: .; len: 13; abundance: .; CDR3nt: TGTGCCAGCAGTGAAGCGCGTGATCAGCCCCAGCATTTT; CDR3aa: CASSEARDQPQHF
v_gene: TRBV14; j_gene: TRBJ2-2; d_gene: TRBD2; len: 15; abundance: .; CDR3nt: TGTGCCAGCACCTCCGGGGGGGCCTACACCGGGGAGCTGTTTTTT; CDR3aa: CASTSGGAYTGELFF
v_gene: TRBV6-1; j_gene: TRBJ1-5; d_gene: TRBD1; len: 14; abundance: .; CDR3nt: TGTGCCAGCACGACGACAGGGAAGGACCAGCCCCAGCATTTT; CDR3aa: CASTTTGKDQPQHF
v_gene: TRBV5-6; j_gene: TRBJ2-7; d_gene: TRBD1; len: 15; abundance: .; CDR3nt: TGTGCCAGCAGCACCTTCGACAGGGTCACGTACGAGCAGTACTTC; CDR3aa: CASSTFDRVTYEQYF
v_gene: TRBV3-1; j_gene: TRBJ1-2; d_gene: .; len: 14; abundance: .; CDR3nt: TGTGCCAGCAGCCAAGCCGGGGCCCTCTATGGCTACACCTTC; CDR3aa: CASSQAGALYGYTF
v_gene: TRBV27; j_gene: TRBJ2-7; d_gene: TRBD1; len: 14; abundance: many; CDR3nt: TGTGCCAGCAGTTTATATGGGACAGCCTTCGAGCAGTACTTC; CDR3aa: CASSLYGTAFEQYF